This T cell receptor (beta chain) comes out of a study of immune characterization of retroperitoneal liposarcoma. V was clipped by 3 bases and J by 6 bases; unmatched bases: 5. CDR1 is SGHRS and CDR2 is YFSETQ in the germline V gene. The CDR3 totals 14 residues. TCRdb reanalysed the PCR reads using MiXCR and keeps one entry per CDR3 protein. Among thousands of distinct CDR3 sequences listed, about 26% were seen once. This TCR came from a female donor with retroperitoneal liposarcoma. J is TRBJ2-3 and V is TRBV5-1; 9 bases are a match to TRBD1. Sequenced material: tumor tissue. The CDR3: CASSSGQGLDTQYF. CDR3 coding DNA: TGCGCCAGCAGCTCTGGACAGGGGTTGGATACGCAGTATTTT.